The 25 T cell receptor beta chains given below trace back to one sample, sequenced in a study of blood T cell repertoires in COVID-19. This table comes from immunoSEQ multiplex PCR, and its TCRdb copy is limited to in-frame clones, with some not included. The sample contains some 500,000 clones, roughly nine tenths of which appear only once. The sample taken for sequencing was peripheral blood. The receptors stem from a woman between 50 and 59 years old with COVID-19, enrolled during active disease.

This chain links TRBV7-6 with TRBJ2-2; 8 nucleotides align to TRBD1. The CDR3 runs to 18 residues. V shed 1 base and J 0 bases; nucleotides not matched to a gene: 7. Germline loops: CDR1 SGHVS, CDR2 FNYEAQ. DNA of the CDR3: TGTGCCAGCAGCTTAGGGCAGGGGGCCATCGCGAACACCGGGGAGCTGTTTTTT. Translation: CASSLGQGAIANTGELFF.

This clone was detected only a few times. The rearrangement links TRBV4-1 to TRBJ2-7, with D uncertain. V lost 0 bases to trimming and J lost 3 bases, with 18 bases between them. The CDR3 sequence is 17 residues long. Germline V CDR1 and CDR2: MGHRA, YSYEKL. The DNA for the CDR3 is TGCGCCAGCAGCCAAGAACCCCCGGGTGCAAACCTCTACGAGCAGTACTTC. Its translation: CASSQEPPGANLYEQYF.

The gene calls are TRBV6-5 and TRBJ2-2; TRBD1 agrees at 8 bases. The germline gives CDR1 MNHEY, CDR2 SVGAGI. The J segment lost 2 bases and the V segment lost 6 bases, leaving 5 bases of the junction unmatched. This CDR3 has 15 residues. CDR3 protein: CASRRTGTNTGELFF. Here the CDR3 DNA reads TGTGCCAGCAGGCGGACAGGGACCAACACCGGGGAGCTGTTTTTT.

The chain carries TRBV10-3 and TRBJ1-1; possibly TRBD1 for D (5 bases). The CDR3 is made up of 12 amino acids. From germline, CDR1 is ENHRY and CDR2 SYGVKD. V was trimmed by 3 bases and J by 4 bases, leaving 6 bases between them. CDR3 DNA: TGTGCCATCAGTGAAGGGGCCACTGAAGCTTTCTTT. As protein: CAISEGATEAFF.

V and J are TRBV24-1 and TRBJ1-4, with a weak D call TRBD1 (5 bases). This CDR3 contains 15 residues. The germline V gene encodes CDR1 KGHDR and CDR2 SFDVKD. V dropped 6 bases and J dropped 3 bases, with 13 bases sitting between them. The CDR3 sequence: CATSSPQGSNEKLFF. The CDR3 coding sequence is TGTGCCACCAGTTCCCCCCAGGGATCTAATGAAAAACTGTTTTTT.

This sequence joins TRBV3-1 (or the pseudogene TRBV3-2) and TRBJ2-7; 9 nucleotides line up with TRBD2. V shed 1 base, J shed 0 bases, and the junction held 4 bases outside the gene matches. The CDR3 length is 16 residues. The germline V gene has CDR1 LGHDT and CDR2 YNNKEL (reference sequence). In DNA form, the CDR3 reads TGTGCCAGCAGCCAAGGTTTAGCGGGGGTCTCCTACGAGCAGTACTTC. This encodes CASSQGLAGVSYEQYF.

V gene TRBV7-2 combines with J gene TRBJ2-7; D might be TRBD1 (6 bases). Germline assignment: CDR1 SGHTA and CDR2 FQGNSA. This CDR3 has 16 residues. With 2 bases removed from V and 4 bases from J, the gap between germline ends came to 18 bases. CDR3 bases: TGTGCCAGCAGCTTAAAGACAGGCCCTCTCGAGTACGAGCAGTACTTC. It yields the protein CASSLKTGPLEYEQYF.

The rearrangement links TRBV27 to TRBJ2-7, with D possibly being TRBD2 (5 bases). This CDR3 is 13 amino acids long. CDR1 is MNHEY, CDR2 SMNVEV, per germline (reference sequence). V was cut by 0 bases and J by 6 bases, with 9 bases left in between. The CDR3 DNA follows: TGTGCCAGCAGTTTATCGTTGGGGAGCGAGCAGTACTTC. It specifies CASSLSLGSEQYF.

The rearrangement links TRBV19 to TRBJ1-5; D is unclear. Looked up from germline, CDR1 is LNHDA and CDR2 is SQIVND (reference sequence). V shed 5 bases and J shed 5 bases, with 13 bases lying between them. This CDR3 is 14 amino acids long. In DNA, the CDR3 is TGTGCCAGTAGTCCTTCCCTAAGCGATCAGCCCCAGCATTTT. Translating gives CASSPSLSDQPQHF.

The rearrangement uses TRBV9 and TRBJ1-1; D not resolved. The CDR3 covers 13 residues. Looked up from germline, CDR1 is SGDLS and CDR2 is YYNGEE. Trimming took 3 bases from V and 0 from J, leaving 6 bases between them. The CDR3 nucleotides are TGTGCCAGCAGCGCAACATTGAACACTGAAGCTTTCTTT. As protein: CASSATLNTEAFF.

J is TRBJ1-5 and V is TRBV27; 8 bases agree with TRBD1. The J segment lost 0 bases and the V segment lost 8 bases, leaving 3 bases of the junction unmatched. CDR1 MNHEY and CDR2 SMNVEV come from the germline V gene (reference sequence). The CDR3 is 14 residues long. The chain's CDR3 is CASQGAPSNQPQHF. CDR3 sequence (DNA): TGTGCCAGCCAGGGGGCCCCTAGCAATCAGCCCCAGCATTTT.

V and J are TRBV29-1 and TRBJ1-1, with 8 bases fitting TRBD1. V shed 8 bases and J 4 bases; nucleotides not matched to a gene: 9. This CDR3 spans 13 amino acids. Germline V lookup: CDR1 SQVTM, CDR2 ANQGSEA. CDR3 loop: CSSQGAASTEAFF. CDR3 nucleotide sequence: TGCAGCTCTCAGGGGGCTGCGAGCACTGAAGCTTTCTTT.

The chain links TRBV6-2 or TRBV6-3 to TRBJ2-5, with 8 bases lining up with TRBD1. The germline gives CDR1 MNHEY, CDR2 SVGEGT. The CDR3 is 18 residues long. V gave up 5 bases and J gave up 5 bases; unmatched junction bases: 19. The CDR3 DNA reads TGTGCCAGCAGTGAGCGACAGGGGCGGACGCGGGGCAGCGAGACCCAGTACTTC. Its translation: CASSERQGRTRGSETQYF.

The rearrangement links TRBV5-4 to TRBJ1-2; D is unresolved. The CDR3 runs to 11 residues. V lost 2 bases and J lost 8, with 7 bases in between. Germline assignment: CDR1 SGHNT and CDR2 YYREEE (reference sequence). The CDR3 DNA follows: TGTGCCAGCAGCTTCGGGGAGGGCTACACCTTC. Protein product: CASSFGEGYTF. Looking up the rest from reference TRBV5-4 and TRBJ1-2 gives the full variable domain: ETGVTQSPTHLIKTRGQQVTLRCSSQSGHNTVSWYQQALGQGPQFIFQYYREEENGRGNFPPRFSGLQFPNYSSELNVNALELDDSALYLCASSFGEGYTFGSGTRLTVV.

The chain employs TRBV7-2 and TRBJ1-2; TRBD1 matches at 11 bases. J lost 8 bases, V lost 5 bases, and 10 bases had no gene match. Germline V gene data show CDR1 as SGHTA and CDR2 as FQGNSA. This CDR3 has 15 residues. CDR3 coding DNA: TGTGCCAGCAGCGGCGGGACAGGGGGAGAGAGGGGCTACACCTTC. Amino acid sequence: CASSGGTGGERGYTF. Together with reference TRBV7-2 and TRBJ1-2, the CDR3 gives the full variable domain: GAGVSQSPSNKVTEKGKDVELRCDPISGHTALYWYRQSLGQGLEFLIYFQGNSAPDKSGLPSDRFSAERTGGSVSTLTIQRTQQEDSAVYLCASSGGTGGERGYTFGSGTRLTVV.

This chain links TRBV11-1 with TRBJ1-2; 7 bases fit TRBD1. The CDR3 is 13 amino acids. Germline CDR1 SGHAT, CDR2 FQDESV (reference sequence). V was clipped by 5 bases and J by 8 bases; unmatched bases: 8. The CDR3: CASSPTGKGGYTF. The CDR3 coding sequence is TGTGCCAGCAGCCCGACAGGGAAGGGGGGCTACACCTTC. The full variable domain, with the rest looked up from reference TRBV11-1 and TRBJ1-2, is EAEVAQSPRYKITEKSQAVAFWCDPISGHATLYWYRQILGQGPELLVQFQDESVVDDSQLPKDRFSAERLKGVDSTLKIQPAELGDSAMYLCASSPTGKGGYTFGSGTRLTVV.

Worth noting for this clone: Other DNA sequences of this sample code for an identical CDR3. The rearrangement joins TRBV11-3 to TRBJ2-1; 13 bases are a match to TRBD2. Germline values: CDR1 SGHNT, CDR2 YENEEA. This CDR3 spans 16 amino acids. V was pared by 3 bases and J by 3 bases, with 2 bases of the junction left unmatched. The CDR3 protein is CASSLGTSGVYNEQFF. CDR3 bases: TGTGCCAGCAGCTTGGGGACTAGCGGGGTCTACAATGAGCAGTTCTTC.

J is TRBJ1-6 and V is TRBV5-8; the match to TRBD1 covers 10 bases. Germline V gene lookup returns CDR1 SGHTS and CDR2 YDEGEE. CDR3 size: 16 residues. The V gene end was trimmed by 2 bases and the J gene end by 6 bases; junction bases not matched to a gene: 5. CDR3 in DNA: TGTGCCAGCAGCTTAGGGGACAGGGGCGGTAATTCACCCCTCCACTTT. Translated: CASSLGDRGGNSPLHF.

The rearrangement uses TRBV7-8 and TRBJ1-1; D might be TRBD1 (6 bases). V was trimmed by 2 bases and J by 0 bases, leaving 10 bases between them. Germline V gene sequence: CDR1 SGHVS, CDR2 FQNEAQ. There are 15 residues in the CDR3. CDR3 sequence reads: CASSLYEGVNTEAFF. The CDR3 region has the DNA TGTGCCAGCAGCTTATATGAGGGGGTGAACACTGAAGCTTTCTTT.

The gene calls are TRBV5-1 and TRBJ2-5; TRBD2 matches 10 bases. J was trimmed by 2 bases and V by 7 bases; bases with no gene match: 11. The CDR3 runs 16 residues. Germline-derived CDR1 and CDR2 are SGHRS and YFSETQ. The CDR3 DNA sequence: TGCGCCAGCCGAAGCCTACTAGCGGGAACGCAAGAGACCCAGTACTTC. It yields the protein CASRSLLAGTQETQYF.

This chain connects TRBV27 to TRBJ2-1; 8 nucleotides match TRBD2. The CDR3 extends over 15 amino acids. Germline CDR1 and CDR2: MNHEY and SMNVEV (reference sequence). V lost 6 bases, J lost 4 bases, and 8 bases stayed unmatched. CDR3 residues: CASSAGGGKYNEQFF. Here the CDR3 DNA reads TGTGCCAGCAGCGCCGGGGGGGGGAAATACAATGAGCAGTTCTTC.

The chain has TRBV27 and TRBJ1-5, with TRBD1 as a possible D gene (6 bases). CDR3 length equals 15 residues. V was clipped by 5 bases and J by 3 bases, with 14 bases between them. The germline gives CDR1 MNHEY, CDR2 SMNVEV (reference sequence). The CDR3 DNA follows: TGTGCCAGCAGTCCGTTAGGGGGATCCAATCAGCCCCAGCATTTT. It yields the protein CASSPLGGSNQPQHF.

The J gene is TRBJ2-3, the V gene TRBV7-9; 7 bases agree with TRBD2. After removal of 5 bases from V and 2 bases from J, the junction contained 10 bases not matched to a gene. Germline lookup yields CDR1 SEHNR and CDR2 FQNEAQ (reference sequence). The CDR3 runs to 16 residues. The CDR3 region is CASSKNHGGNTDTQYF. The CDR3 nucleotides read TGTGCCAGCAGCAAAAACCACGGGGGGAACACAGATACGCAGTATTTT.

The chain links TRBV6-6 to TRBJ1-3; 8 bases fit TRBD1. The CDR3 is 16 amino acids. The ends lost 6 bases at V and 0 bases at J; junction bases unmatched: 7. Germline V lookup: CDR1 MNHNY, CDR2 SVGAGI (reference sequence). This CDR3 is CASSHRGSSSGNTIYF. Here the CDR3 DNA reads TGTGCCAGCAGCCACAGGGGGTCCTCCTCTGGAAACACCATATATTTT.

The CDR3 sequence is CASSPRTGVYEQYF. In DNA, the CDR3 is TGTGCCAGCTCACCAAGGACAGGGGTCTACGAGCAGTACTTC. The chain combines TRBV18 with TRBJ2-7, with 9 bases fitting TRBD1. Germline values: CDR1 KGHSH, CDR2 LQKENI. The CDR3 length is 14 residues. Unmatched junction bases numbered 2, after V lost 2 bases and J lost 3 bases.